Below, one T cell receptor beta chain is given with its context. Its antigen is not identified. Sequencing used immunoSEQ multiplex PCR; TCRdb keeps in-frame clones, though not all of them. The sample includes tens of thousands of clones, roughly 95% of them seen just once. The data originate from a study of siplizumab effects on memory and regulatory T cells. The study's findings and limits: The Treg-derived share of mappable alloreactive CD4+ clones averaged 68.8% with siplizumab and 26.9% in controls. Naive versus memory phenotype went unassigned for roughly 80-96% of proliferating CD4+ or CD8+ clones.

Deletions cut 5 bases from V and 7 bases from J, with 15 bases between. Germline V gene sequence: CDR1 LNHDA, CDR2 SQIVND (reference sequence). The CDR3 covers 15 residues. The TCR was taken from a human donor in good health. J is TRBJ1-6 and V is TRBV19; D remains ambiguous. Sequenced material: naive CD4+ T cells sorted from blood. CDR3 DNA: TGTGCCAGTAGTCCTTCTGAGGGCAGCAATTCACCCCTCCACTTT. This encodes CASSPSEGSNSPLHF.